These 9 T cell receptor beta chains share one sample of origin, sequenced in a study of blood T cell repertoires in COVID-19. The method was immunoSEQ multiplex PCR; TCRdb's version includes in-frame clones alone and lacks a portion of them. The sample lists hundreds of thousands of clones; about four fifths were seen once. Sequencing was done on a sample of peripheral blood. All receptors come from a woman between 50 and 59 years old who had recovered from COVID-19.

The V and J genes are TRBV7-9 and TRBJ1-6; 9 positions match TRBD1. This CDR3 contains 14 residues. Losses at the gene ends were 6 bases for V and 8 bases for J; bases not matched to a gene: 5. Germline values: CDR1 SEHNR, CDR2 FQNEAQ (reference sequence). The CDR3 DNA follows: TGTGCCAGCAGTTCCGGGACAGGGCATTCACCCCTCCACTTT. Translated: CASSSGTGHSPLHF.

The CDR3 region is CASSVSQGAPLHF. The CDR3 nucleotides read TGTGCCAGCAGCGTTTCCCAGGGGGCACCCCTCCACTTT. V usage is TRBV7-3 and J usage is TRBJ1-6; 7 bases line up with TRBD1. This CDR3 contains 13 residues. Germline values: CDR1 SGHTA, CDR2 FQGTGA. J lost 11 bases, V lost 5 bases, and 6 bases had no gene match.

This clone was found a few times. The chain recombines TRBV19 with TRBJ2-7; 11 bases match TRBD1. Germline trimming cut 7 bases from V and 6 bases from J; bases unmatched to any gene: 8. The CDR3 sequence is 14 residues long. Looked up from germline, CDR1 is LNHDA and CDR2 is SQIVND (reference sequence). The CDR3 DNA is TGTGCCAGTACCCCGACCGGGACAGGGGGCGAGCAGTACTTC. It specifies CASTPTGTGGEQYF.

The V gene is TRBV5-1, the J gene TRBJ1-6; TRBD1 matches 12 bases. Germline V gene sequence: CDR1 SGHRS, CDR2 YFSETQ. The junction had 5 bases not matched to a gene; V was cut back by 0 bases and J by 1 base. The CDR3 contains 19 residues. The CDR3 reads CASSLAGTGGLSYNSPLHF. The CDR3 DNA is TGCGCCAGCAGCTTGGCCGGGACAGGGGGCTTATCCTATAATTCACCCCTCCACTTT.

This clone has a single count. The chain carries TRBV9 and TRBJ2-1; the match to TRBD2 covers 9 bases. The length of the CDR3 is 15 residues. Looked up from germline, CDR1 is SGDLS and CDR2 is YYNGEE. With V trimmed by 0 bases and J by 7 bases, 5 bases remained unmatched. The CDR3 DNA is TGTGCCAGCAGCGTAGTAGCGGGGGTTCTAAATGAGCAGTTCTTC. Amino acids: CASSVVAGVLNEQFF.

The V call is TRBV18, the J call TRBJ2-2, with 9 bases lining up with TRBD1. Germline loops: CDR1 KGHSH, CDR2 LQKENI. The CDR3 runs to 17 residues. Losses at the gene ends were 3 bases for V and 5 bases for J; bases not matched to a gene: 10. The CDR3 nucleotides read TGTGCCAGCTCACCGGGACAGGGTTCCCGATGGACCGGGGAGCTGTTTTTT. It translates to CASSPGQGSRWTGELFF. The full variable domain, in which reference TRBV18 and TRBJ2-2 provide the parts outside the CDR3, is NAGVMQNPRHLVRRRGQEARLRCSPMKGHSHVYWYRQLPEEGLKFMVYLQKENIIDESGMPKERFSAEFPKEGPSILRIQQVVRGDSAAYFCASSPGQGSRWTGELFFGEGSRLTVL.

The chain couples TRBV11-2 to TRBJ1-3; D remains unclear. Per the germline V gene, CDR1 is SGHAT and CDR2 is FQNNGV. Trimming took 5 bases from V and 4 from J, leaving 6 bases between them. The CDR3 is 12 amino acids. The CDR3, as DNA: TGTGCCAGCAGCCCGTCGGGAAACACCATATATTTT. It is translated as CASSPSGNTIYF.

V and J are TRBV28 and TRBJ2-2; 13 nucleotides match TRBD2. Unmatched junction bases numbered 16, after V lost 2 bases and J lost 1 base. Germline V lookup: CDR1 MDHEN, CDR2 SYDVKM. This CDR3 region has 22 residues. The CDR3 nucleotides are TGTGCCAGCAGTTTACTTCTGACGCGGGGACTAGCGGGAATAGTGAACACCGGGGAGCTGTTTTTT. It is translated as CASSLLLTRGLAGIVNTGELFF.

V gene TRBV5-1 combines with J gene TRBJ2-1; tentative D call: TRBD2 (5 bases). This CDR3 region has 15 residues. V gave up 0 bases and J gave up 4 bases, with 11 bases separating them. From germline, CDR1 is SGHRS and CDR2 YFSETQ. The CDR3 sequence: CASSLEGPGYNEQFF. The CDR3 DNA reads as TGCGCCAGCAGCTTGGAGGGTCCGGGGTACAATGAGCAGTTCTTC.